This TCR beta chain emerged from a study of blood T cells in healthy people across ages. Study information: Template switching retrieved approximately one barcoded beta molecule for each two T cells. Broader study findings: Conclusively comparing naive with antigen-experienced cells was impossible with unsorted PBMCs.

Through a sample-barcoded 5' primer and a J-beta primer mix, a second PCR was run for roughly 6 to 12 cycles. TCRdb called the 5' RACE reads again in MiXCR, with one record for every CDR3 protein. Altogether hundreds of thousands of distinct CDR3 sequences are present, 58% being singletons, with the ten largest covering 20% to 25%. Germline V lookup: CDR1 MNHEY, CDR2 SVGAGI. CDR3 size: 13 residues. V lost 2 bases and J lost 4, with 8 bases in between. A word on this clonotype: Antigen unknown.

Researchers collected approximately 9.9 milliliters of peripheral blood from every single donor. Material for sequencing was blood. The J gene is TRBJ1-1, the V gene TRBV6-5; the D gene is possibly TRBD1 (5 bases). The TCR originated in a man aged 25 to 45 in good health. CDR3: CASSYPGTTEAFF. CDR3 DNA: TGTGCCAGCAGTTACCCAGGGACCACTGAAGCTTTCTTT.